Listed below are T cell receptor beta chains from one sample, sequenced in a study of T cell changes during pregnancy in multiple sclerosis. The assay was immunoSEQ multiplex PCR, and TCRdb's table has in-frame clones only and misses some. The sample carries 90,000 to 120,000 clones, almost 95% recorded once. The sample in question was peripheral blood, obtained before pregnancy. The receptors stem from a female donor with multiple sclerosis, enrolled in a pregnancy study. The CDR3 runs from the conserved cysteine through the conserved F or W. The order of the fields is V gene, clone size, D gene, J gene, CDR3 DNA, CDR3 protein. D genes are given only for firm matches. Not all rows give a size; the values are once, few, many and, for expanded clones, a class.

>TRBV11-1|.|TRBD2|TRBJ2-7
TGTGCCAGCAGCACGCTGGGACTAGCGGGATACGAGCAGTACTTC
CASSTLGLAGYEQYF
>TRBV15|.|.|TRBJ2-5
TGTGCCACCAGCATCGGACAGTCCCAAGAGACCCAGTACTTC
CATSIGQSQETQYF
>TRBV5-6|.|TRBD1|TRBJ2-7
TGTGCCAGCAGCCTCGGGACAGGGCAAACCTACGAGCAGTACTTC
CASSLGTGQTYEQYF
>TRBV5-4|.|.|TRBJ1-4
TGTGCCAGCAGCTTTGGACAGCAAAATGAAAAACTGTTTTTT
CASSFGQQNEKLFF
>TRBV2|.|TRBD2|TRBJ2-3
TGTGCCAGCAGACCTCGTCGGACTAGAGTGAGGCCAGATACGCAGTATTTT
CASRPRRTRVRPDTQYF
>TRBV6-1|.|.|TRBJ1-5
TGTGCCAGCAGTAGAGAGGTTGATCAGCCCCAGCATTTT
CASSREVDQPQHF
>TRBV5-1|.|TRBD1|TRBJ1-1
TGCGCCAGCAGAGGACCGGGACAGAGCCTGAAAGCTTTCTTT
CASRGPGQSLKAFF
>TRBV6-5|.|TRBD1|TRBJ1-2
TGTGCCAGCAGTTACGTAGGGGGCCTCCTCTATGGCTACACCTTC
CASSYVGGLLYGYTF
>TRBV27|.|.|TRBJ2-1
TGTGCCAGCAGTTTACGAGCGGCGCCCGGCAATGAGCAGTTCTTC
CASSLRAAPGNEQFF
>TRBV7-5|.|.|TRBJ1-5
TGTGTCAGAAGCTGGGGCGACAGGGCGTACAATCAGCCCCAGCATTTT
CVRSWGDRAYNQPQHF
>TRBV25-1|.|.|TRBJ2-7
TGTGCCAGCAGTCCGACTATTACCTACGAGCAGTACTTC
CASSPTITYEQYF
>TRBV27|.|TRBD2|TRBJ2-2
TGTGCCAGCAGTCTCTTCGGCGGGACTATCGCCGGGGAGCTGTTTTTT
CASSLFGGTIAGELFF
>TRBV6-5|.|.|TRBJ1-1
TGTGCCAGCAGTTACCTGGGCCACACTGAAGCTTTCTTT
CASSYLGHTEAFF
>TRBV5-1|once|TRBD2|TRBJ2-3
TGCGCCAGCAGACCTTTTAGCGGGAGGGCCTCAGATACGCAGTATTTT
CASRPFSGRASDTQYF
>TRBV5-4|.|.|TRBJ1-4
TGTGCCAGCAGCTCTAAAAAGACAGGCACAACTAATGAAAAACTGTTTTTT
CASSSKKTGTTNEKLFF
>TRBV30|.|TRBD2|TRBJ2-7
TGTGCCTGGAGTGTACAAAGGACTAGCGAGTCGTACTTC
CAWSVQRTSESYF
>TRBV9|.|.|TRBJ2-6
TGTGCCAGCAGCGGAACAGGGCCCTCTGGGGCCAACGTCCTGACTTTC
CASSGTGPSGANVLTF
>TRBV5-6|.|.|TRBJ1-1
TGTGCCAGCAGCCCGGGGAGGGCAGACACTGAAGCTTTCTTT
CASSPGRADTEAFF
>TRBV6-1|.|.|TRBJ1-3
TGTGCCAGCAGTGAAATCTGGGCCACCATATATTTT
CASSEIWATIYF
>TRBV7-6|.|TRBD2|TRBJ2-7
TGTGCCAGCAGCCGCCCAGCGGGAGGGTTGAAGGAGCAGTACTTC
CASSRPAGGLKEQYF
>TRBV9|.|TRBD1|TRBJ2-1
TGTGCCAGCAGCGTTGACAGGGGGGGATTGAATGAGCAGTTCTTC
CASSVDRGGLNEQFF
>TRBV7-2|.|.|TRBJ1-2
TGTGCCAGCAGCTTAGGTCCGGGACTTGACTATGGCTACACCTTC
CASSLGPGLDYGYTF
>TRBV19|.|TRBD2|TRBJ2-7
TGTGCCAGTTCTAGCGGGCCCTACGAGCAGTACTTC
CASSSGPYEQYF
>TRBV6-1|.|.|TRBJ1-5
TGTGCCAGCAGTGAAGCCCAGGGGAACAATCAGCCCCAGCATTTT
CASSEAQGNNQPQHF
>TRBV27|.|.|TRBJ1-1
TGTGCCAGCAGAACTGGACAGCAGAACACTGAAGCTTTCTTT
CASRTGQQNTEAFF
>TRBV7-2|.|TRBD1|TRBJ2-3
TGTGCCAGCAGCCGCCCGGACAGGGGCAAGGATACGCAGTATTTT
CASSRPDRGKDTQYF
>TRBV30|.|.|TRBJ2-7
TGTGCCTGGAGTCCCTGGTATGAGTACGAGCAGTACTTC
CAWSPWYEYEQYF
>TRBV29-1|few|TRBD1|TRBJ1-2
TGCAGCGTTGAAGATGAGGGGGCGAGCTATGGCTACACCTTC
CSVEDEGASYGYTF
>TRBV6-5|.|.|TRBJ2-1
TGTGCCAGCAGCCAGTCAACAGGGTACAATGAGCAGTTCTTC
CASSQSTGYNEQFF
>TRBV14|.|.|TRBJ2-7
TGTGCCAGCAGCCTTACTCTCAGGGGTTCCTACGAGCAGTACTTC
CASSLTLRGSYEQYF
>TRBV9|.|TRBD2|TRBJ2-1
TGTGCCAGCAGCGTAGGCGCTAGCGGGTCCTCCAATGAGCAGTTCTTC
CASSVGASGSSNEQFF
>TRBV28|.|.|TRBJ1-1
TGTGCCAGCAGTACCTCGGCGGGCGTAGTGAACACTGAAGCTTTCTTT
CASSTSAGVVNTEAFF
>TRBV13|once|.|TRBJ2-3
TGTGCCAGCAGCTCCTCACCGGGCGGGAAAGATACGCAGTATTTT
CASSSSPGGKDTQYF
>TRBV19|.|TRBD2|TRBJ2-7
TGTGCCAGTAGTATAGATTATAGCGGGGGTGACTCCTACGAGCAGTACTTC
CASSIDYSGGDSYEQYF
>TRBV5-1|.|TRBD2|TRBJ2-2
TGCGCCAGCAGCTTGGTAGCTAGCGGTCCGAACACCGGGGAGCTGTTTTTT
CASSLVASGPNTGELFF
>TRBV2|.|.|TRBJ2-5
TGTGCCAGCAGTGTGGGCCCAAGGGGAGAGACCCAGTACTTC
CASSVGPRGETQYF
>TRBV29-1|.|.|TRBJ2-2
TGCAGCGTTGAAGCCCCAGGACTGGCCCGTCGGGCGAACACCGGGGAGCTGTTTTTT
CSVEAPGLARRANTGELFF
>TRBV19|.|TRBD2|TRBJ2-1
TGTGCCAGTAGTATGGGTTCGGGAGGGCATCTTGAGCAGTTCTTC
CASSMGSGGHLEQFF
>TRBV9|.|.|TRBJ2-7
TGTGCCAGCAGCGTAGCCCCCGCGTTAGCCTACGAGCAGTACTTC
CASSVAPALAYEQYF
>TRBV7-8|.|TRBD1|TRBJ2-7
TGTGCCAGCAGCTTAGCGGGACAGGCCTACGAGCAGTACTTC
CASSLAGQAYEQYF
>TRBV7-9|.|TRBD1|TRBJ1-1
TGTGCCAGTATGGACAGGGTCCTCACTGAAGCTTTCTTT
CASMDRVLTEAFF
>TRBV27|.|.|TRBJ2-6
TGTGCCAGCAGTCCCAGCTCTGGGGCCAACGTCCTGACTTTC
CASSPSSGANVLTF
>TRBV29-1|.|.|TRBJ1-3
TGCAGCGCTTTGGGACTCGCTGGAAACACCATATATTTT
CSALGLAGNTIYF
>TRBV29-1|.|TRBD1|TRBJ1-3
TGCAGCGTCGTAATGGACAGGGGCCCTGGAAACACCATATATTTT
CSVVMDRGPGNTIYF
>TRBV2|.|TRBD2|TRBJ2-3
TGTGCCAGCTATGGGGGAACACTAGCGGAGCTCACAGATACGCAGTATTTT
CASYGGTLAELTDTQYF
>TRBV6-1|.|TRBD2|TRBJ2-1
TGTGCCAGCAGTGATGTCGGCGGGAGGTACAATGAGCAGTTCTTC
CASSDVGGRYNEQFF
>TRBV14|.|TRBD2|TRBJ2-7
TGTGCCAGCAGCCAAGATCATGAGGGACTAGCGGGACCTTACTACGAGCAGTACTTC
CASSQDHEGLAGPYYEQYF
>TRBV6-5|.|TRBD1|TRBJ1-3
TGTGCCAGCAGCTTAGGGGGCGCGTGGGGAAACACCATATATTTT
CASSLGGAWGNTIYF